This T cell receptor (beta chain) came from a study of T-cell reconstitution after alpha-beta-depleted transplantation in children. CDR3 length: 15 amino acids. Trimming at V came to 1 base and at J to 4 bases, leaving 4 bases not matched to a gene. Germline CDR1 and CDR2: SGHTA and FQGNSA. A TCRbeta library incorporating unique molecular identifiers was prepared. TCRdb reprocessed the PCR reads with MiXCR, giving one entry per CDR3 protein. This table holds about 110,000 distinct CDR3 sequences, about 9.4% found once. This clonotype was counted ten times or more. This TCR came from a human donor who donated a stem cell graft to a child with acute lymphoblastic leukemia. Sequences were derived from PBMCs from the stem cell graft donor, sampled from the stem cell graft. J is TRBJ2-1 and V is TRBV7-2; 7 positions match TRBD2. The CDR3 sequence is CASSLGTSRYNEQFF. The DNA for the CDR3 is TGTGCCAGCAGCTTAGGGACTAGTAGGTACAATGAGCAGTTCTTC.